A selection of T cell receptor beta chains follows, all from one sample in a study of blood T cell repertoires in COVID-19. Profiling relied on immunoSEQ multiplex PCR, and the TCRdb table lists in-frame clones only, not all of them. The table lists about 260,000 clones, approximately 90% of them singletons. The source material was PBMCs or T cells enriched from blood (not recorded which). Source of these receptors: a man in his forties or fifties who had been exposed to COVID-19. CDR3s include the opening cysteine and the closing phenylalanine or tryptophan. The order of the fields is V gene, D gene, J gene, clone size, CDR3 protein, CDR3 DNA. A D gene is named only where the DNA matches it firmly. Size tells how often a clone was seen (once, few, many) or the class of an expanded clone, and some rows leave it out.

v_gene: TRBV12-3/TRBV12-4; d_gene: -; j_gene: TRBJ1-1; abundance: -; CDR3aa: CASSLGRDTEAFF; CDR3nt: TGTGCCAGCAGTTTAGGCCGGGACACTGAAGCTTTCTTT
v_gene: TRBV18; d_gene: TRBD2; j_gene: TRBJ2-1; abundance: once; CDR3aa: CASSTGGGYNEQFF; CDR3nt: TGTGCCAGCTCAACGGGAGGGGGATACAATGAGCAGTTCTTC
v_gene: TRBV30; d_gene: -; j_gene: TRBJ2-7; abundance: -; CDR3aa: CAWSLPTVSYFAYEQYF; CDR3nt: TGTGCCTGGAGTCTTCCTACAGTGAGCTATTTCGCCTACGAGCAGTACTTC
v_gene: TRBV30; d_gene: -; j_gene: TRBJ2-1; abundance: -; CDR3aa: CAWSGARRVTNEQFF; CDR3nt: TGTGCCTGGAGTGGGGCTAGGAGGGTTACTAATGAGCAGTTCTTC
v_gene: TRBV9; d_gene: TRBD1; j_gene: TRBJ2-7; abundance: -; CDR3aa: CASSDRDRGFGQYF; CDR3nt: TGTGCCAGCAGCGACCGGGACAGGGGGTTTGGGCAGTACTTC
v_gene: TRBV5-4; d_gene: TRBD1; j_gene: TRBJ2-2; abundance: -; CDR3aa: CASSRRDRGPGELFF; CDR3nt: TGTGCCAGCAGCCGTCGGGACAGGGGACCCGGGGAGCTGTTTTTT
v_gene: TRBV25-1; d_gene: -; j_gene: TRBJ1-2; abundance: -; CDR3aa: CASREDRGARGYTF; CDR3nt: TGTGCCAGCAGGGAAGACAGAGGCGCGCGTGGCTACACCTTC
v_gene: TRBV10-2; d_gene: TRBD2; j_gene: TRBJ2-3; abundance: -; CDR3aa: CASSAYQTSGGSTDTQYF; CDR3nt: TGCGCCAGCAGTGCCTACCAGACTAGCGGAGGTAGCACAGATACGCAGTATTTT
v_gene: TRBV28; d_gene: TRBD1; j_gene: TRBJ1-2; abundance: -; CDR3aa: CASSLTGTGAYSNYGYTF; CDR3nt: TGTGCCAGCAGTCTCACCGGGACAGGGGCGTATTCTAACTATGGCTACACCTTC
v_gene: TRBV30; d_gene: -; j_gene: TRBJ2-5; abundance: once; CDR3aa: CAWMEANQETQYF; CDR3nt: TGTGCCTGGATGGAGGCTAACCAAGAGACCCAGTACTTC
v_gene: TRBV28; d_gene: TRBD1; j_gene: TRBJ2-7; abundance: -; CDR3aa: CASSYKTRDRVTYEQYF; CDR3nt: TGTGCCAGCAGTTATAAAACCCGGGACAGGGTAACCTACGAGCAGTACTTC
v_gene: TRBV29-1; d_gene: -; j_gene: TRBJ2-3; abundance: -; CDR3aa: CSVRRESTDTQYF; CDR3nt: TGCAGCGTACGACGGGAGAGCACAGATACGCAGTATTTT
v_gene: TRBV6-5; d_gene: TRBD1; j_gene: TRBJ1-1; abundance: -; CDR3aa: CASSLNRGGMNTEAFF; CDR3nt: TGTGCCAGCAGTTTAAACAGGGGGGGGATGAACACTGAAGCTTTCTTT
v_gene: TRBV10-3; d_gene: -; j_gene: TRBJ2-5; abundance: once; CDR3aa: CAISESIGETQYF; CDR3nt: TGTGCCATCAGTGAGTCGATCGGAGAGACCCAGTACTTC
v_gene: TRBV6-2/TRBV6-3; d_gene: -; j_gene: TRBJ1-6; abundance: once; CDR3aa: CASSSDKSSYNSPLHF; CDR3nt: TGTGCCAGCAGTTCTGACAAGAGCTCCTATAATTCACCCCTCCACTTT
v_gene: TRBV28; d_gene: TRBD2; j_gene: TRBJ2-1; abundance: -; CDR3aa: CASRNVRLNGTSWGSSYNEQFF; CDR3nt: TGTGCCAGCCGAAATGTCCGTTTGAACGGGACTAGCTGGGGGAGCTCCTACAATGAGCAGTTCTTC
v_gene: TRBV12-2; d_gene: -; j_gene: TRBJ2-7; abundance: -; CDR3aa: CASLNTVERENLDEQYF; CDR3nt: TGTGCAAGTCTCAACACTGTCGAGCGGGAAAACCTCGACGAGCAGTACTTC
v_gene: TRBV6-5; d_gene: -; j_gene: TRBJ2-1; abundance: once; CDR3aa: CASSFRDTNEQFF; CDR3nt: TGTGCCAGCAGTTTCCGGGACACGAATGAGCAGTTCTTC
v_gene: TRBV5-1; d_gene: TRBD2; j_gene: TRBJ2-7; abundance: -; CDR3aa: CASSLRSSGSYEQYF; CDR3nt: TGCGCCAGCAGCTTGAGGTCTAGCGGCTCCTACGAGCAGTACTTC
v_gene: TRBV4-3; d_gene: -; j_gene: TRBJ2-1; abundance: -; CDR3aa: CASSQAPSNLNEQFF; CDR3nt: TGCGCCAGCAGCCAAGCGCCCTCTAACTTAAATGAGCAGTTCTTC
v_gene: TRBV2; d_gene: -; j_gene: TRBJ2-2; abundance: -; CDR3aa: CASTTKNRAGENTGELFF; CDR3nt: TGTGCCAGCACCACGAAGAATAGGGCAGGGGAGAACACCGGGGAGCTGTTTTTT
v_gene: TRBV4-2; d_gene: -; j_gene: TRBJ2-7; abundance: -; CDR3aa: CASSQGQAISYEQYF; CDR3nt: TGTGCCAGCAGCCAGGGACAAGCGATCTCCTACGAGCAGTACTTC
v_gene: TRBV28; d_gene: -; j_gene: TRBJ2-3; abundance: -; CDR3aa: CASSFRRGSTDTQYF; CDR3nt: TGTGCCAGCAGTTTTCGGCGGGGAAGCACAGATACGCAGTATTTT
v_gene: TRBV5-4; d_gene: -; j_gene: TRBJ2-5; abundance: -; CDR3aa: CASSLGSGGIRRETQYF; CDR3nt: TGTGCCAGCAGCTTGGGGTCGGGCGGGATAAGGCGAGAGACCCAGTACTTC
v_gene: TRBV5-4; d_gene: -; j_gene: TRBJ2-5; abundance: -; CDR3aa: CASSFGQRQETQYF; CDR3nt: TGTGCCAGCAGCTTTGGACAACGCCAAGAGACCCAGTACTTC
v_gene: TRBV21-1; d_gene: -; j_gene: TRBJ1-2; abundance: once; CDR3aa: CASSKDGRGPPNYGYTF; CDR3nt: TGTGCCAGCAGCAAAGATGGCAGGGGCCCTCCAAACTATGGCTACACCTTC
v_gene: TRBV5-4; d_gene: -; j_gene: TRBJ1-2; abundance: -; CDR3aa: CASSPPPLAGSNYGYTF; CDR3nt: TGTGCCAGCAGCCCCCCGCCCTTGGCAGGATCTAACTATGGCTACACCTTC
v_gene: TRBV5-1; d_gene: -; j_gene: TRBJ2-2; abundance: once; CDR3aa: CASSLAGAPGELFF; CDR3nt: TGCGCCAGCAGCTTGGCCGGAGCTCCCGGGGAGCTGTTTTTT
v_gene: TRBV15; d_gene: -; j_gene: TRBJ1-5; abundance: -; CDR3aa: CATSRVRGGNQPQHF; CDR3nt: TGTGCCACCAGCAGAGTACGGGGGGGCAATCAGCCCCAGCATTTT
v_gene: TRBV5-1; d_gene: TRBD2; j_gene: TRBJ2-3; abundance: -; CDR3aa: CASRQLAGGTDTQYF; CDR3nt: TGCGCCAGCAGGCAGCTAGCGGGAGGAACAGATACGCAGTATTTT
v_gene: TRBV28; d_gene: -; j_gene: TRBJ1-3; abundance: once; CDR3aa: CASRFRGLSGNTIYF; CDR3nt: TGTGCCAGCAGGTTCAGGGGCCTCTCTGGAAACACCATATATTTT
v_gene: TRBV5-4; d_gene: -; j_gene: TRBJ2-7; abundance: few; CDR3aa: CASSSIDSSYEQYF; CDR3nt: TGTGCCAGCAGCTCCATCGACAGCTCCTACGAGCAGTACTTC
v_gene: TRBV19; d_gene: TRBD1; j_gene: TRBJ1-1; abundance: -; CDR3aa: CASSSQGLNTEAFF; CDR3nt: TGTGCCAGTAGTTCACAGGGGTTAAACACTGAAGCTTTCTTT
v_gene: TRBV11-3; d_gene: TRBD1; j_gene: TRBJ1-1; abundance: -; CDR3aa: CASSLGIGQEKYEAFF; CDR3nt: TGTGCCAGCAGCTTAGGAATCGGACAGGAGAAATATGAAGCTTTCTTT